The source of this TCR beta chain is a study of breast tumors, draining lymph nodes, adjacent tissues. Study-level points and caveats: Tumor T cell lymph node origin was a supported hypothesis, not proven.

Breast cancer patients provided tissue from their axillary draining lymph nodes. This clonotype was observed many times. Its antigen remains unidentified. TCRdb re-analysed the multiplex PCR reads in MiXCR, keeping a single row per CDR3 protein. The table records some 170,000 distinct CDR3 sequences, roughly 35% of them present only once. The CDR3 consists of 16 residues. From germline, CDR1 is SGDLS and CDR2 YYNGEE. J lost 0 bases, V lost 1 base, and 3 bases had no gene match. The genes are TRBV9 and TRBJ2-1, with 8 positions matching TRBD2. Source material: axillary lymph node tissue. The sequence was collected from a female donor with breast cancer. Some clones in this sample may be carry-over from other donors' samples. The CDR3 DNA follows: TGTGCCAGCAGCGTATCCGGGACTAGCTCCTACAATGAGCAGTTCTTC. This sequence encodes CASSVSGTSSYNEQFF.